This T cell receptor (beta chain) was documented in a study of shared clonotypes between healthy human individuals. Repertoires were generated with immunoSEQ multiplex PCR, while TCRdb's copy carries only in-frame clones and drops some. The sample contains about 2 million clones, over 85% of which appear only once. Losses at the gene ends were 6 bases for V and 8 bases for J; bases not matched to a gene: 14. The germline gives CDR1 MNHNS, CDR2 SASEGT. This CDR3 is 15 amino acids long. The genes are TRBV6-1 and TRBJ2-7; 9 bases are shared with TRBD1. The sequenced material came from naive CD4+ T cells sorted from blood. The subset is: CD45RA+ positively selected. The sequence was obtained from a man younger than 35 in good health. CDR3 in DNA: TGTGCCAGCAGCGCATCGGGACAGGGTGTTAGGAAGCAGTACTTC. It encodes CASSASGQGVRKQYF.